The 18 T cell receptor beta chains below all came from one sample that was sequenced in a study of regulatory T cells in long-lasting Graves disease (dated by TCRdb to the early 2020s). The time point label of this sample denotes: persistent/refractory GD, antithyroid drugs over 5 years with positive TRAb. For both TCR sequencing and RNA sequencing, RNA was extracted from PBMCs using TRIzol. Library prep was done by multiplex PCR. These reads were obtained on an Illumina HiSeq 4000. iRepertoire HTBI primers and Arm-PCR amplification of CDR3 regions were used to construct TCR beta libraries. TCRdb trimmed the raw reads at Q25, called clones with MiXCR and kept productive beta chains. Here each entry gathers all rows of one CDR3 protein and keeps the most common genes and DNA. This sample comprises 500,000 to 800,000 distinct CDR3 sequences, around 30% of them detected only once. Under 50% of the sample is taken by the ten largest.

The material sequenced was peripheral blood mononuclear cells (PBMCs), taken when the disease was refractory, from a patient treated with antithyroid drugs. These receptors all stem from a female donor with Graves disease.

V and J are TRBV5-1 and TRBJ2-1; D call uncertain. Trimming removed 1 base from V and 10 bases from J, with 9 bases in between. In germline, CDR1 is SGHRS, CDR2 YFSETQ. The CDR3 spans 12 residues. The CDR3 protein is CASSLTGREQFF. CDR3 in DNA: TGCGCCAGCAGCTTGACGGGTCGGGAGCAGTTCTTC.

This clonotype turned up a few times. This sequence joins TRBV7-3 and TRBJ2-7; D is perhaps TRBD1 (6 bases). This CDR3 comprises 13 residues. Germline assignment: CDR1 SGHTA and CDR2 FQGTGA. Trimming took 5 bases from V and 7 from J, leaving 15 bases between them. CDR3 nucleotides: TGTGCCAGCAGCCCTGACAGGAAAGGGGAGCAGTACTTC. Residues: CASSPDRKGEQYF.

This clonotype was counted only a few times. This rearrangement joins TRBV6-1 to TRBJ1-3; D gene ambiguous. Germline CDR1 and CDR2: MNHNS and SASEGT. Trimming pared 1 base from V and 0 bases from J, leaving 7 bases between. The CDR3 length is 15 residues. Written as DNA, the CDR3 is TGTGCCAGCAGTGAAGGTTTAGTCTCTGGAAACACCATATATTTT. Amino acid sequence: CASSEGLVSGNTIYF.

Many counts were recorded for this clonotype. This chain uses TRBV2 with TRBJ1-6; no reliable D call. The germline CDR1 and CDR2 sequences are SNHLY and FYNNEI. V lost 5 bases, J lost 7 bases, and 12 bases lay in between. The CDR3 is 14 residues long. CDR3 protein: CASSPETFNSPLHF. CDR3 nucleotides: TGTGCCAGCAGTCCTGAGACTTTCAATTCACCCCTCCACTTT.

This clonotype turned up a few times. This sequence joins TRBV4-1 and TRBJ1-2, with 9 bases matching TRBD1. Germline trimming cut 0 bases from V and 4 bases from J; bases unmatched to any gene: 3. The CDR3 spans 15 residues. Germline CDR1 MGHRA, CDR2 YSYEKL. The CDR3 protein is CASSQEGTGFYGYTF. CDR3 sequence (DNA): TGCGCCAGCAGCCAAGAAGGGACAGGGTTCTATGGCTACACCTTC.

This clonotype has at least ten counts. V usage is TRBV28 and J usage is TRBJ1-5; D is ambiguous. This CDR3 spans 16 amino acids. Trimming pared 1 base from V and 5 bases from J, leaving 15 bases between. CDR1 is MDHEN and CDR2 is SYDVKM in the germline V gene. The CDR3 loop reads CASSLYGPGSHQPQHF. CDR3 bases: TGTGCCAGCAGTTTATATGGCCCCGGGAGCCATCAGCCCCAGCATTTT.

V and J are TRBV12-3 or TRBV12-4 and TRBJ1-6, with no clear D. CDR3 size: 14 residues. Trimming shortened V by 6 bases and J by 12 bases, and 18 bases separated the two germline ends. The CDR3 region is CASRLDRLGGPLHF. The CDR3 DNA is TGTGCCAGCAGGCTGGACCGGCTGGGAGGACCCCTCCACTTT.

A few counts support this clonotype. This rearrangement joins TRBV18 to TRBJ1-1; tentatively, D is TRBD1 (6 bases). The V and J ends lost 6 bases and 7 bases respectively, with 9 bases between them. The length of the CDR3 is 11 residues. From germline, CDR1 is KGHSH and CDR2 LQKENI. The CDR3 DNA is TGTGCCAGCTCGAACAGGGATGAAGCTTTCTTT. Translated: CASSNRDEAFF.

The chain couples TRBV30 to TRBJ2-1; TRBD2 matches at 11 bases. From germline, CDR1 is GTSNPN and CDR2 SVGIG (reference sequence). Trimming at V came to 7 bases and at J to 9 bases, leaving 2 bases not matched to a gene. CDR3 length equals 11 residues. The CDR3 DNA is TGTGCCTATAGCGGGAGGGCTGAGCAGTTCTTC. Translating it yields CAYSGRAEQFF.

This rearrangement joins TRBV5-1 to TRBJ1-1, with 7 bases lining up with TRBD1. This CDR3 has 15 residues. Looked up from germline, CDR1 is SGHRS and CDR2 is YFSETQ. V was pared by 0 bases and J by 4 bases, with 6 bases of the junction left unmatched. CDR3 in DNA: TGCGCCAGCAGCTTGGGACAGGGAGGAAGCACTGAAGCTTTCTTT. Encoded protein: CASSLGQGGSTEAFF.

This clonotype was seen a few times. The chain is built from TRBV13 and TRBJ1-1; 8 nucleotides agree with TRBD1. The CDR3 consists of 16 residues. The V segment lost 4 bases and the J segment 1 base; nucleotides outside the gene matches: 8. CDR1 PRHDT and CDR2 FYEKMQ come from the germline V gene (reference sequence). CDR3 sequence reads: CASSSDRAAGNTEAFF. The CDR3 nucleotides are TGTGCCAGCAGCTCGGACAGGGCGGCGGGGAACACTGAAGCTTTCTTT.

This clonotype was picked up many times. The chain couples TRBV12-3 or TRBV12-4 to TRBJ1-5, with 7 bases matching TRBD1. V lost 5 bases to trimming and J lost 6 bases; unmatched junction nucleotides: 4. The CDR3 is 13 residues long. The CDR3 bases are TGTGCCAGCAGTAGACAGGGTCGTCAGCCCCAGCATTTT. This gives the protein CASSRQGRQPQHF.

The CDR3 DNA sequence: TGTGCCAGCAGTTACGGGCCAGTGAACACTGAAGCTTTCTTT. Translation gives CASSYGPVNTEAFF. The V gene is TRBV6-2 or TRBV6-3, the J gene TRBJ1-1; D is unclear. Trimming took 2 bases from V and 0 from J, leaving 7 bases between them. Germline V gene sequence: CDR1 MNHEY, CDR2 SVGEGT. This CDR3 comprises 14 residues.

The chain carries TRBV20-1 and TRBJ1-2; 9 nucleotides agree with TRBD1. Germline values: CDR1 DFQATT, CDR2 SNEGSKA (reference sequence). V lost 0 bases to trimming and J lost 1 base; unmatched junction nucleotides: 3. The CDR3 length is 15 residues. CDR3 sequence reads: CSARDLDRGNYGYTF. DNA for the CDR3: TGCAGTGCTAGAGATCTGGACAGGGGTAACTATGGCTACACCTTC.

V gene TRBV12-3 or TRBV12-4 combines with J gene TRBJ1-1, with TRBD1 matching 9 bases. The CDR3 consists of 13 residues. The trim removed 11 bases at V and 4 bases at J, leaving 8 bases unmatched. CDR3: CADQPTGGTEAFF. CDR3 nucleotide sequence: TGTGCCGACCAACCGACAGGGGGCACTGAAGCTTTCTTT.

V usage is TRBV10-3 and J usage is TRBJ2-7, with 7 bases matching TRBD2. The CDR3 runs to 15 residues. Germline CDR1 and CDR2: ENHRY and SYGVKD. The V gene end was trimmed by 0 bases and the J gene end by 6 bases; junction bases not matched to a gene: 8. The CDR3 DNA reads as TGTGCCATCAGTGAGTCGTGGGGGAGGGCCCCCGAGCAGTACTTC. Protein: CAISESWGRAPEQYF.

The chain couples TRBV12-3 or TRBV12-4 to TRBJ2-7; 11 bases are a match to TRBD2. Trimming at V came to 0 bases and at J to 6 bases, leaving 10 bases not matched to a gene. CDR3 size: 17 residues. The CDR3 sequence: CASSLAPGLAAPSEQYF. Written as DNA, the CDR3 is TGTGCCAGCAGTTTAGCACCGGGACTAGCGGCCCCCTCCGAGCAGTACTTC.

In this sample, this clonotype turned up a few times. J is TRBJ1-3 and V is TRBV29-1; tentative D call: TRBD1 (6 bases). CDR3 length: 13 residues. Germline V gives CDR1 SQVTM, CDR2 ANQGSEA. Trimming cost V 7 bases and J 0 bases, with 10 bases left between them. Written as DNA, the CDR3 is TGCAGCGGAAGACAGGCCTCTGGAAACACCATATATTTT. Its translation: CSGRQASGNTIYF.